Each of the 8 T cell receptor beta chains below was sequenced from the same sample in a study of blood T cell repertoires in COVID-19. The table came from immunoSEQ multiplex PCR; TCRdb's copy has only in-frame clones and leaves some out. In the table there are about 220,000 clones, about 86% of which are singletons. Material: peripheral blood. The receptors shown here come from a woman aged 55 to 70 with acute or convalescent COVID-19.

The chain joins TRBV6-5 to TRBJ2-1, with D possibly being TRBD2 (6 bases). V was trimmed by 4 bases and J by 5 bases, leaving 12 bases between them. The CDR3 sequence is 14 residues long. Germline V gene data show CDR1 as MNHEY and CDR2 as SVGAGI. Here the CDR3 reads CASSWGDPNNEQFF. CDR3 bases: TGTGCCAGCAGTTGGGGGGACCCAAACAATGAGCAGTTCTTC.

The chain joins TRBV7-2 to TRBJ1-2; 7 nucleotides align to TRBD1. Germline assignment: CDR1 SGHTA and CDR2 FQGNSA. The trim removed 5 bases at V and 8 bases at J, leaving 20 bases unmatched. The CDR3 extends over 17 amino acids. In nucleotides, the CDR3 is TGTGCCAGCAGCCCGGGAGGGGGCCGGGATCGTTCGCGCGGCTACACCTTC. Residues: CASSPGGGRDRSRGYTF.

The chain carries TRBV7-6 and TRBJ2-3, with D possibly being TRBD2 (6 bases). The CDR3 contains 16 residues. Germline assignment: CDR1 SGHVS and CDR2 FNYEAQ. The ends were cut back, 4 bases at V and 2 bases at J, with 16 bases in the middle. Written as DNA, the CDR3 is TGTGCCAGCAGCTCCGGGGCTAGCGCCTACACAGATACGCAGTATTTT. This encodes CASSSGASAYTDTQYF.

This chain uses TRBV4-2 with TRBJ2-2; 9 positions agree with TRBD2. This CDR3 is built from 14 residues. The J segment lost 8 bases and the V segment lost 2 bases, leaving 3 bases of the junction unmatched. The germline gives CDR1 LGHNA, CDR2 YNFKEQ. The CDR3, as DNA: TGTGCCAGCAGCCAACGGACTAGCGTGGGGGAGCTGTTTTTT. This encodes CASSQRTSVGELFF.

The CDR3 DNA reads TGTGCCAGCAGAGGACAGCAAGAGACCCAGTACTTC. The encoded protein is CASRGQQETQYF. V gene TRBV6-5 combines with J gene TRBJ2-5; TRBD1 might be the D (6 bases). The CDR3 extends over 12 amino acids. V was cut by 6 bases and J by 2 bases, with 7 bases left in between. Germline values: CDR1 MNHEY, CDR2 SVGAGI.

This clone was seen just once. This CDR3 is CASKLGSYEQYF. CDR3 nucleotides: TGTGCCAGTAAACTAGGCTCCTACGAGCAGTACTTC. This sequence joins TRBV19 and TRBJ2-7, with a possible D match to TRBD2 (5 bases). The germline gives CDR1 LNHDA, CDR2 SQIVND (reference sequence). CDR3 length: 12 residues. V dropped 7 bases and J dropped 0 bases, with 7 bases sitting between them. Based on the CDR3 plus reference TRBV19 and TRBJ2-7, the full variable domain is DGGITQSPKYLFRKEGQNVTLSCEQNLNHDAMYWYRQDPGQGLRLIYYSQIVNDFQKGDIAEGYSVSREKKESFPLTVTSAQKNPTAFYLCASKLGSYEQYFGPGTRLTVT.

J is TRBJ2-3 and V is TRBV3-1 (or the pseudogene TRBV3-2); 8 bases fit TRBD2. This CDR3 region has 14 residues. J gave up 5 bases and V 3 bases, and 4 bases lay outside the gene matches. Germline V gene sequence: CDR1 LGHDT, CDR2 YNNKEL (reference sequence). The CDR3 loop is CASSHSGGGDTQYF. The CDR3 bases are TGTGCCAGCAGCCACAGCGGGGGCGGAGATACGCAGTATTTT.

CDR3 coding DNA: TGCACCAGCACCCTCCTTAGCGGCCAAGAGACCCAGTACTTC. Its translation is CTSTLLSGQETQYF. V usage is TRBV1 and J usage is TRBJ2-5; TRBD2 is taken as the D call from the table, unchecked against the DNA. TRBV1 is a pseudogene locus. The CDR3 sequence is 14 residues long.